This T cell receptor beta chain comes out of a study of cytomegalovirus exposure and HLA in healthy donors. PCR used 60 Vbeta primers and 13 Jbeta primers. Sequencing was performed with immunoSEQ multiplex PCR; in TCRdb, only in-frame clones are kept and a portion is missing. The top ten hold over 0.9% of the sample, which has some 130,000 clones, about 80% seen once. Germline V gene lookup returns CDR1 SNHLY and CDR2 FYNNEI. This CDR3 spans 13 amino acids. V was cut by 6 bases and J by 6 bases, with 13 bases left in between. The sequence was obtained from a human donor in good health. The sample comprised PBMCs. This chain uses TRBV2 with TRBJ2-3; weak D call: TRBD2 (6 bases). The chain's CDR3 is CASSPDRGDTQYF. As DNA, the CDR3 is TGTGCCAGCAGCCCGGACCGGGGGGATACGCAGTATTTT. The complete variable domain, with remaining parts taken from reference TRBV2 and TRBJ2-3, reads EPEVTQTPSHQVTQMGQEVILRCVPISNHLYFYWYRQILGQKVEFLVSFYNNEISEKSEIFDDQFSVERPDGSNFTLKIRSTKLEDSAMYFCASSPDRGDTQYFGPGTRLTVL.